This T cell receptor (beta chain) was sequenced in a study of vaccination and CD4 T cells after COVID-19. This clonotype came up a few times. Its target is unknown. V was shortened by 6 bases and J by 4 bases, with 14 bases between the two germline ends. CDR1 and CDR2 (germline): MNHNS, SASEGT. This CDR3 is 14 amino acids long. Cultured CD4+ T cells had their DNA profiled by the Oncomine TCR Beta short-read assay. Cultured CD4+ T cells were the source of extracted genomic DNA. A single record per CDR3 protein comes from TCRdb applying MiXCR to the PCR reads. The data hold 23,000 or so distinct CDR3 sequences, with approximately 41% observed a single time. General observations from the study: Spike mono-reactivity marked 304 of 307 vaccine-specific clones in convalescent patients.

Time point described: late sampling 161 to 241 days after vaccination in a few convalescent patients. Stated treatment: approximately nine-day PBMC culture with coronavirus spike peptide pools or control peptides (ViraFEST assay). This receptor was taken from a human donor who had recovered from COVID-19. This chain joins TRBV6-1 and TRBJ2-3; a weak D match, TRBD1 (6 bases). The source material was CD4+ T cells from blood, cultured in vitro, sampled about 7 months after SARS-CoV-2 vaccination. The CDR3 is CASSLFRGADTQYF. In DNA, the CDR3 is TGTGCCAGCAGCCTTTTCAGGGGCGCAGATACGCAGTATTTT.